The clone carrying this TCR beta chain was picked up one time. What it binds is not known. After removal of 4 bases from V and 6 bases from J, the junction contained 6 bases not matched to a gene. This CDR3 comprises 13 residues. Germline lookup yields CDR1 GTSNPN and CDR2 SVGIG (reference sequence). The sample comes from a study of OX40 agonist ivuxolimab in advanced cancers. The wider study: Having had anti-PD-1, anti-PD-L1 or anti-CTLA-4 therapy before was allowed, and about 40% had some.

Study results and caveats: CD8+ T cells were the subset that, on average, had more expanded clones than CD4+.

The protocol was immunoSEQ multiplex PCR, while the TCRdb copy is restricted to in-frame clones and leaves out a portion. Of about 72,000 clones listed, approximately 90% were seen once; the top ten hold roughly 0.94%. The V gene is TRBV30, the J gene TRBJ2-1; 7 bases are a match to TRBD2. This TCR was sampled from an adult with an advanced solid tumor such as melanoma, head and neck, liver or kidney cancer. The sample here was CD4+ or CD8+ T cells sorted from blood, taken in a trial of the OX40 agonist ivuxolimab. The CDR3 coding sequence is TGTGCCTGGATGGCTAGCGGACGCAATGAGCAGTTCTTC. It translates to CAWMASGRNEQFF.